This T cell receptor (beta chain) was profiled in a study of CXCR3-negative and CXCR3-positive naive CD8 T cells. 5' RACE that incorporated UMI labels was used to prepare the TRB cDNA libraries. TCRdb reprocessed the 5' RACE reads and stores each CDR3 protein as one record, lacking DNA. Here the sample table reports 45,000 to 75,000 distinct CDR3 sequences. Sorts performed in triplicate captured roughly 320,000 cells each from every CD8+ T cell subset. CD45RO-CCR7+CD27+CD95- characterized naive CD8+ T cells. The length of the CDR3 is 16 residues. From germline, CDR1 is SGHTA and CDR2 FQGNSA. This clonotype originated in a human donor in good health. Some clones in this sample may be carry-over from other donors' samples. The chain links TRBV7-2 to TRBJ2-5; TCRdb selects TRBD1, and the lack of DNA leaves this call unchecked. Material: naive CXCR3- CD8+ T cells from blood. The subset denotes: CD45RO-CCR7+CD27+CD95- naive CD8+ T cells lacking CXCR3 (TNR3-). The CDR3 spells CASNRGVDGTEATQYF. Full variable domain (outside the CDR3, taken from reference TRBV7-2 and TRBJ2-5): GAGVSQSPSNKVTEKGKDVELRCDPISGHTALYWYRQSLGQGLEFLIYFQGNSAPDKSGLPSDRFSAERTGGSVSTLTIQRTQQEDSAVYLCASNRGVDGTEATQYFGPGTRLLVL.